The source of this T cell receptor (beta chain) is a study of a mutant IDH1 vaccine in newly diagnosed glioma. For the study at large: The sex distribution of treated patients was approximately 62% male and approximately 40% female, with a mean age of roughly 40 years. Patients had received radiotherapy, temozolomide, or both previously, most receiving both.

Sample time point: baseline, week 1 (first vaccination visit). Treatment given: pre-vaccination baseline after standard-of-care therapy. Some clones are missing from TCRdb's copy, which holds only in-frame ones; the method was immunoSEQ multiplex PCR. The table shows 70,000 to 100,000 clones, with over 75% occurring only once. This clone was found once. CDR3 length: 16 residues. Germline CDR1 KGHSH, CDR2 LQKENI. The germline V and J ends were trimmed by 5 bases and 0 bases, with 14 bases remaining between them. The V call is TRBV18, the J call TRBJ2-1; D is possibly TRBD1 or TRBD2 (5 bases each). This receptor was taken from a man aged 40-50 years with glioma. Some clones in this sample may be carry-over from other donors' samples. This material consisted of PBMCs, taken from a glioma patient treated with radiotherapy, temozolomide or both. DNA of the CDR3: TGTGCCAGCTCATCGTATCGGGACGTCTCCTACAATGAGCAGTTCTTC. It yields the protein CASSSYRDVSYNEQFF.